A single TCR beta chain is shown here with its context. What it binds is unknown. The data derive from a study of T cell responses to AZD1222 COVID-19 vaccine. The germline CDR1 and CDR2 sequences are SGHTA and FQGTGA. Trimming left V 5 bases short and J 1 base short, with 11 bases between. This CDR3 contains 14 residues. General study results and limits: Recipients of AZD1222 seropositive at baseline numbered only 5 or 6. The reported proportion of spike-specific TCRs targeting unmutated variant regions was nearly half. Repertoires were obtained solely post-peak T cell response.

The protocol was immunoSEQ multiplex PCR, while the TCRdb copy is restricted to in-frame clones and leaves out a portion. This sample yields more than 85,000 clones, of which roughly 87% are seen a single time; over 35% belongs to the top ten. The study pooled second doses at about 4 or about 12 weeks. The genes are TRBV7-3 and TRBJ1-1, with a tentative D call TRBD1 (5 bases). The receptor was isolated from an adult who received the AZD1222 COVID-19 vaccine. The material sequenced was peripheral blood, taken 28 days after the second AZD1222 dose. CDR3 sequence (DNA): TGTGCCAGCAGCCTGTTCGGGGGGAACACTGAAGCTTTCTTT. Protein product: CASSLFGGNTEAFF.